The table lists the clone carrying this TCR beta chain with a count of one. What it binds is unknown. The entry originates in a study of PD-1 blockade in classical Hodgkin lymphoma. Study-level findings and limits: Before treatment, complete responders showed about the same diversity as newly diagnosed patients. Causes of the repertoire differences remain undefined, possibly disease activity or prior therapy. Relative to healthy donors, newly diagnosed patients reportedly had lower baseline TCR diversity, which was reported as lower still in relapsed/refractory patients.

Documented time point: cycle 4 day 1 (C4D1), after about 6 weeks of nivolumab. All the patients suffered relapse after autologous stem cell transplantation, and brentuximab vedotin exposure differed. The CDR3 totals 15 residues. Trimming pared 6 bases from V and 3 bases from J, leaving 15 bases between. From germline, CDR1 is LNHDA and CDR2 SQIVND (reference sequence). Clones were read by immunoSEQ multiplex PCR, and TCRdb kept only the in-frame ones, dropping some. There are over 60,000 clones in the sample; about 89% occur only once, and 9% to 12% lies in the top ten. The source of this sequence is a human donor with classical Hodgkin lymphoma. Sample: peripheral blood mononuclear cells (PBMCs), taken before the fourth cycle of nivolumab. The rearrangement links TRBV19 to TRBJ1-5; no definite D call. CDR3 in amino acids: CASSQTHSDNQPQHF. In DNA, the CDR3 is TGTGCCAGTAGCCAAACCCATAGCGACAATCAGCCCCAGCATTTT.